This is a list of T cell receptor beta chains from one sample in a study of radiotherapy plus CTLA-4 blockade in lung cancer. TCRdb keeps only in-frame clones here, not all; method: immunoSEQ multiplex PCR. Of around 43,000 clones listed, 75% were seen once; the top ten hold roughly 10%. The sequencing used peripheral blood, collected from a patient treated with radiotherapy plus ipilimumab. Source of these receptors: a human donor with non-small cell lung cancer who had stable disease on radiotherapy plus ipilimumab. The CDR3 runs from the conserved cysteine through the conserved F or W. A D gene is named only where the DNA matches it firmly. The size of a clone is reported for some rows only, either as once, few or many, or as a class for expanded clones.

J gene,clone size,D gene,V gene,CDR3 protein,CDR3 DNA
TRBJ2-5,-,-,TRBV5-1,CASSLTGERETQYF,TGCGCCAGCAGCTTAACGGGGGAGAGAGAGACCCAGTACTTC
TRBJ2-1,-,TRBD2,TRBV9,CASSVAWGGAYNEQFF,TGTGCCAGCAGCGTAGCTTGGGGGGGGGCCTACAATGAGCAGTTCTTC
TRBJ1-6,-,-,TRBV7-8,CASSIDLGQTFGSPLHF,TGTGCCAGCAGCATAGATCTCGGACAAACCTTTGGTTCACCCCTCCACTTT
TRBJ1-1,-,-,TRBV10-3,CAIADGGGTEAFF,TGTGCCATCGCCGATGGAGGCGGCACTGAAGCTTTCTTT
TRBJ1-2,-,-,TRBV6-6,CASSYQRQGLSGYTF,TGTGCCAGCAGTTACCAAAGGCAGGGGCTATCAGGCTACACCTTC
TRBJ1-1,-,-,TRBV6-5,CASSHREHTEAFF,TGTGCCAGCAGCCACCGGGAACACACTGAAGCTTTCTTT
TRBJ1-1,-,-,TRBV19,CASGRGGRENTEAFF,TGTGCCAGTGGGCGGGGGGGCCGGGAGAACACTGAAGCTTTCTTT
TRBJ2-7,-,TRBD1,TRBV10-3,CAISESRQGYEQYF,TGTGCCATCAGTGAGTCGAGACAGGGATACGAGCAGTACTTC
TRBJ2-5,once,-,TRBV7-9,CASSEDSRTQYF,TGTGCCAGCAGCGAGGACAGTCGAACCCAGTACTTC
TRBJ1-1,-,-,TRBV21-1,CASSKEEGSRQSEAFF,TGTGCCAGCAGCAAAGAGGAGGGGTCGAGACAGAGTGAAGCTTTCTTT
TRBJ1-6,-,-,TRBV5-6,CASSRPGTTPLHF,TGTGCCAGCAGCCGTCCCGGGACTACACCCCTCCACTTT
TRBJ1-3,-,-,TRBV10-3,CAITGSGNTIYF,TGTGCCATCACGGGCTCTGGAAACACCATATATTTT
TRBJ2-3,-,-,TRBV4-1,CASSQGGRAPTADTQYF,TGCGCCAGCAGCCAGGGGGGTCGTGCTCCTACGGCAGATACGCAGTATTTT
TRBJ2-5,-,TRBD1,TRBV7-6,CASSGGTGLQETQYF,TGTGCCAGCAGCGGAGGGACAGGACTCCAAGAGACCCAGTACTTC
TRBJ2-7,-,TRBD1,TRBV7-2,CASSLGHRGSDEQYF,TGTGCCAGCAGCCTGGGGCACAGGGGGTCCGACGAGCAGTACTTC
TRBJ2-1,few,TRBD1,TRBV11-3,CASSSGLTGGKNEQFF,TGTGCCAGCAGCTCGGGTCTTACAGGGGGCAAAAATGAGCAGTTCTTC
TRBJ2-1,-,-,TRBV7-9,CASSRDQGEQFF,TGTGCCAGCAGCCGGGATCAGGGGGAGCAGTTCTTC
TRBJ1-5,-,-,TRBV12-5,CASGRQGDQPQHF,TGTGCTAGTGGTCGGCAGGGCGATCAGCCCCAGCATTTT
TRBJ1-1,-,-,TRBV11-3,CASSEAGRATEAFF,TGTGCCAGCAGCGAAGCGGGTCGGGCCACTGAAGCTTTCTTT
TRBJ2-5,-,TRBD2,TRBV11-1,CASSPRLAVRETQYF,TGTGCCAGCAGCCCAAGACTAGCGGTGAGGGAGACCCAGTACTTC
TRBJ2-7,-,-,TRBV6-1,CASRLQGRGYEQYF,TGTGCCAGCAGGCTCCAGGGGCGAGGATACGAGCAGTACTTC
TRBJ2-5,-,TRBD2,TRBV5-1,CASSSAMRGGEAQYF,TGCGCCAGCAGCTCGGCGATGCGGGGGGGGGAGGCCCAGTACTTC
TRBJ1-2,-,-,TRBV2,CASSEIRACTF,TGTGCCAGCAGTGAAATCAGGGCTTGTACCTTC
TRBJ1-5,-,TRBD1,TRBV18,CASSPQGGRGNQPQHF,TGTGCCAGCTCACCCCAGGGGGGCCGGGGCAATCAGCCCCAGCATTTT
TRBJ2-7,-,-,TRBV5-1,CASSWDINALEQYF,TGCGCCAGCAGCTGGGACATCAATGCCCTCGAGCAGTACTTC
TRBJ2-7,few,-,TRBV9,CASSPGASVDYEQYF,TGTGCCAGCAGCCCCGGGGCTAGCGTAGACTACGAGCAGTACTTC
TRBJ2-5,-,-,TRBV6-1,CASSERGGETQYF,TGTGCCAGCAGTGAAAGAGGGGGAGAGACCCAGTACTTC
TRBJ1-5,-,-,TRBV7-6,CASSLQPGINQPQHF,TGTGCCAGCAGCTTACAACCAGGGATCAACCAGCCCCAGCATTTT
TRBJ1-6,few,TRBD1,TRBV15,CATSAEDRGINSPLHF,TGTGCCACCAGCGCCGAAGACAGGGGGATCAATTCACCCCTCCACTTT
TRBJ1-1,once,-,TRBV12-5,CASGLAVDGTLEMNTEAFF,TGTGCTAGTGGTTTGGCTGTCGACGGGACTCTGGAGATGAACACTGAAGCTTTCTTT
TRBJ2-3,-,TRBD2,TRBV2,CASSGTSGGATDTQYF,TGTGCCAGCAGCGGGACTAGCGGGGGGGCCACAGATACGCAGTATTTT
TRBJ2-7,-,TRBD2,TRBV10-3,CAIRVGTTYEQYF,TGTGCCATCAGGGTGGGGACTACCTACGAGCAGTACTTC
TRBJ1-2,-,-,TRBV5-5,CASRESVTGYNYGYTF,TGTGCCAGCAGGGAATCGGTGACAGGCTATAACTATGGCTACACCTTC
TRBJ1-5,once,-,TRBV10-3,CAITDSYNQPQHF,TGTGCCATCACCGACAGCTACAATCAGCCCCAGCATTTT
TRBJ1-2,-,TRBD1,TRBV7-2,CASSLGSQGSTYGYTF,TGTGCCAGCAGCTTAGGTTCACAGGGGTCGACCTATGGCTACACCTTC
TRBJ1-2,-,-,TRBV6-6,CASSNPNGAGGYTF,TGTGCCAGCAGCAACCCCAATGGGGCTGGGGGCTACACCTTC
TRBJ2-1,-,-,TRBV6-6,CASSRIRGSGNEQFF,TGTGCCAGCAGTCGAATTCGGGGTTCGGGCAATGAGCAGTTCTTC
TRBJ1-5,-,-,TRBV29-1,CSVVERGTNSNQPQHF,TGCAGCGTTGTGGAGAGAGGGACTAATAGCAATCAGCCCCAGCATTTT
TRBJ1-3,-,-,TRBV4-3,CASSQRRGFGNTIYF,TGCGCCAGCAGCCAAAGAAGGGGGTTTGGAAACACCATATATTTT
TRBJ2-6,-,TRBD1,TRBV13,CASTNRDRASGANVLTF,TGTGCCAGCACGAACCGGGACAGGGCGTCTGGGGCCAACGTCCTGACTTTC
TRBJ2-7,-,-,TRBV5-1,CASSLVVGSYEQYF,TGCGCCAGCAGCTTGGTCGTCGGCTCCTACGAGCAGTACTTC
TRBJ1-2,-,TRBD1,TRBV6-4,CASMGTASNYGYTF,TGTGCCAGCATGGGGACAGCATCTAACTATGGCTACACCTTC
TRBJ1-1,-,-,TRBV2,CASSPRRSNTEAFF,TGTGCCAGCAGTCCCCGTCGGTCGAACACTGAAGCTTTCTTT
TRBJ2-7,-,TRBD1,TRBV7-2,CASSLRTGGENEQYF,TGTGCCAGCAGCTTACGGACAGGGGGCGAGAACGAGCAGTACTTC